This T cell receptor (beta chain) was sequenced during a study of blood T cell repertoires in COVID-19. Background on the study: There were acute and convalescent COVID-19 samples, and they came from the United States, Italy and Spain. The cDNA or gDNA used as material had been derived from T cells, B-cell-depleted T cells, or PBMCs.

Per the study methods: Amplification with reference gene primers provided the estimates of nucleated cell counts. Only in-frame clones appear in the TCRdb table, and some are missing; sequencing was by immunoSEQ multiplex PCR. From that table come the V and J calls and clone size; the DNA was used to work out D and trimming. Among about 220,000 clones listed, about 80% were seen once. Allocation to cohorts depended on clinical history reported by the participants. The CDR3 loop spans 14 amino acids. CDR1 and CDR2 from the germline V gene are MGHRA and YSYEKL. Deletions cut 0 bases from V and 6 bases from J, with 10 bases between.

The TCR originated in a woman aged 40 to 50 with acute COVID-19. The J gene is TRBJ2-3, the V gene TRBV4-1; D is perhaps TRBD1 (5 bases). The source material was PBMCs or T cells enriched from blood (not recorded which). The CDR3, as DNA: TGCGCCAGCAGCCAAGAGCTGGGGCCGGATACGCAGTATTTT. It encodes CASSQELGPDTQYF.